This T cell receptor beta chain was captured by sequencing in a study of shared clonotypes between healthy human individuals. All donors were healthy HIV-negative adults lacking recent acute infections or vaccinations. This clone was picked up many times. The CDR3 has 16 amino acids. Germline V gene lookup returns CDR1 SGHTA and CDR2 FQGNSA. Trimming took 2 bases from V and 5 from J, leaving 16 bases between them. The method was immunoSEQ multiplex PCR; TCRdb's version includes in-frame clones alone and lacks a portion of them. The table lists about 1 million clones, around 74% of them singletons, with less than 1.5% in the top ten.

Sequencing was carried out using memory CD4+ T cells sorted from blood. Documented subset: CD45RA-negative fraction. This TCR was sampled from a man younger than 35 in good health. The genes are TRBV7-2 and TRBJ2-1; maybe TRBD2 (6 bases). The CDR3 reads CASSLRPRTIDNEQFF. CDR3 nucleotide sequence: TGTGCCAGCAGCTTACGTCCCAGGACTATTGACAATGAGCAGTTCTTC.